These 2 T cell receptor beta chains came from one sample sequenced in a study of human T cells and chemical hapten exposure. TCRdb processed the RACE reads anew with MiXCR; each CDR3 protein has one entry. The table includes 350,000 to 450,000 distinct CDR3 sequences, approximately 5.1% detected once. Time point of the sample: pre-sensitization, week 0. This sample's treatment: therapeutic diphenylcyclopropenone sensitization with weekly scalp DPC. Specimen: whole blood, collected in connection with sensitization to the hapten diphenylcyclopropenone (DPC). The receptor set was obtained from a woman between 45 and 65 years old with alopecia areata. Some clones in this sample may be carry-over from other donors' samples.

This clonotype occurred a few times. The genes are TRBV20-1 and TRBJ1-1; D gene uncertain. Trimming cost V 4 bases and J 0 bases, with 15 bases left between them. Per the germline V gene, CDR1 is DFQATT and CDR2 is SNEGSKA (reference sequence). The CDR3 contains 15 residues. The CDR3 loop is CSAKWPRSMNTEAFF. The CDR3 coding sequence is TGCAGTGCTAAATGGCCCCGGAGCATGAACACTGAAGCTTTCTTT.

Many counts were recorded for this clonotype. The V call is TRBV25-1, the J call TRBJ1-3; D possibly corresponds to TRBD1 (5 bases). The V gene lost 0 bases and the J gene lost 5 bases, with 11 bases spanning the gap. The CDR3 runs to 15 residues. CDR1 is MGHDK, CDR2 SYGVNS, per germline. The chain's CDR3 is CASSEYLGRRNTIYF. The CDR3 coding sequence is TGTGCCAGCAGTGAATATCTGGGACGGCGAAACACCATATATTTT.